The 17 T cell receptor beta chains given below trace back to one sample, sequenced in a study of cytotoxic CD8 clonotypes in ibrutinib-treated CLL. Measured with immunoSEQ multiplex PCR; TCRdb has only the in-frame clones, and not every one. The sample lists tens of thousands of clones, 55% to 80% occurring once. The sample consisted of PBMCs, taken at disease progression, from a patient treated with ibrutinib. These receptors all stem from a human donor with chronic lymphocytic leukemia.

CDR3 nucleotide sequence: TGTGCCAGCAGCTTAACTAGCGGGCTAAGCACAGATACGCAGTATTTT. Residues: CASSLTSGLSTDTQYF. The genes are TRBV7-9 and TRBJ2-3; 9 nucleotides agree with TRBD2. V lost 2 bases, J lost 0 bases, and 3 bases stayed unmatched. This CDR3 contains 16 residues. CDR1 and CDR2 (germline): SEHNR, FQNEAQ (reference sequence).

V gene TRBV19 combines with J gene TRBJ1-5; D is ambiguous. Germline V gene data show CDR1 as LNHDA and CDR2 as SQIVND (reference sequence). Between the trimmed V and J ends, which lost 3 bases and 7 bases, there was a span of 10 bases. The CDR3 is made up of 13 amino acids. CDR3 in amino acids: CASSIGVGQPQHF. The CDR3 DNA is TGTGCCAGTAGTATCGGGGTAGGCCAGCCCCAGCATTTT. The entire variable domain, with the rest obtained from reference TRBV19 and TRBJ1-5, is as follows: DGGITQSPKYLFRKEGQNVTLSCEQNLNHDAMYWYRQDPGQGLRLIYYSQIVNDFQKGDIAEGYSVSREKKESFPLTVTSAQKNPTAFYLCASSIGVGQPQHFGDGTRLSIL.

V and J are TRBV28 and TRBJ1-5; D perhaps matches TRBD1 (6 bases). The length of the CDR3 is 15 residues. Germline CDR1 and CDR2: MDHEN and SYDVKM. V was trimmed by 3 bases and J by 5 bases, leaving 14 bases between them. DNA for the CDR3: TGTGCCAGCAGTTTGGGGGGCGCGAAGGATCAGCCCCAGCATTTT. Translation gives CASSLGGAKDQPQHF.

This sequence joins TRBV5-1 and TRBJ2-2; D remains unclear. The CDR3 has 14 amino acids. The ends were cut back, 5 bases at V and 6 bases at J, with 14 bases in the middle. Germline CDR1 SGHRS, CDR2 YFSETQ. CDR3 nucleotide sequence: TGCGCCAGCAGTCACGAACATGACTCCGGGGAGCTGTTTTTT. It is translated as CASSHEHDSGELFF.

J is TRBJ1-2 and V is TRBV6-5; the match to TRBD1 covers 7 bases. The CDR3 sequence is 13 residues long. J lost 8 bases, V lost 8 bases, and 11 bases had no gene match. Germline loops: CDR1 MNHEY, CDR2 SVGAGI. The CDR3 is CASGAAQGRGYTF. The DNA of the CDR3 is TGTGCCAGCGGGGCGGCACAGGGGAGAGGCTACACCTTC.

The chain is built from TRBV9 and TRBJ2-5; D possibly corresponds to TRBD2 (7 bases). The V end was cut by 4 bases, the J end by 4 bases, with 20 bases between. Looked up from germline, CDR1 is SGDLS and CDR2 is YYNGEE. This CDR3 is 16 amino acids long. The CDR3 sequence: CASSTGHTSAGETQYF. The CDR3 DNA reads as TGTGCCAGCAGCACAGGGCACACTAGCGCGGGAGAGACCCAGTACTTC. The full variable domain, in which reference TRBV9 and TRBJ2-5 provide the parts outside the CDR3, is DSGVTQTPKHLITATGQRVTLRCSPRSGDLSVYWYQQSLDQGLQFLIQYYNGEERAKGNILERFSAQQFPDLHSELNLSSLELGDSALYFCASSTGHTSAGETQYFGPGTRLLVL.

V usage is TRBV10-3 and J usage is TRBJ2-7, with D perhaps being TRBD1 or TRBD2 (5 bases each). The CDR3 consists of 15 residues. Germline CDR1 is ENHRY and CDR2 is SYGVKD. V lost 0 bases and J lost 3, with 12 bases in between. CDR3: CAISESEGPGYEQYF. The CDR3 bases are TGTGCCATCAGTGAGTCCGAGGGGCCGGGCTACGAGCAGTACTTC.

The chain employs TRBV18 and TRBJ2-2, with D unclear. CDR1 is KGHSH, CDR2 LQKENI, per germline. The CDR3 is 15 amino acids. With 2 bases removed from V and 0 bases from J, the gap between germline ends came to 7 bases. In DNA, the CDR3 is TGTGCCAGCTCACCAAGGGTCGCGAACACCGGGGAGCTGTTTTTT. Translation: CASSPRVANTGELFF.

This clone is a singleton in its sample. The V and J genes are TRBV7-9 and TRBJ1-1, with 10 bases matching TRBD1. The J segment lost 5 bases and the V segment lost 5 bases, leaving 2 bases of the junction unmatched. The CDR3 runs to 13 residues. CDR1 is SEHNR, CDR2 FQNEAQ, per germline (reference sequence). Here the CDR3 DNA reads TGTGCCAGCAGCGGGACAGGGGAGACTGAAGCTTTCTTT. It translates to CASSGTGETEAFF.

The genes are TRBV27 and TRBJ2-7; D call uncertain. This CDR3 comprises 13 residues. V was shortened by 2 bases and J by 7 bases, with 12 bases between the two germline ends. Germline V CDR1 and CDR2: MNHEY, SMNVEV (reference sequence). The CDR3 DNA is TGTGCCAGCAGTTTAGCGGTGAGGCGTGAGCAGTACTTC. This gives the protein CASSLAVRREQYF.

The chain combines TRBV28 with TRBJ1-1; D is unresolved. Between the trimmed V and J ends, which lost 6 bases and 8 bases, there was a span of 13 bases. Germline CDR1 is MDHEN and CDR2 is SYDVKM. This CDR3 region has 12 residues. This CDR3 is CASRNPGFEAFF. In DNA, the CDR3 is TGTGCCAGCAGGAACCCGGGTTTCGAAGCTTTCTTT.

This clone was counted only a few times. The chain is built from TRBV10-3 and TRBJ1-5, with D possibly matching TRBD1 (5 bases). The V end lost 5 bases, the J end lost 7 bases, and 12 bases lay between the germline ends. There are 13 residues in the CDR3. CDR1 is ENHRY and CDR2 is SYGVKD in the germline V gene. CDR3 sequence reads: CAISPGTEQPQHF. The CDR3 region has the DNA TGTGCCATCAGTCCTGGGACCGAACAGCCCCAGCATTTT.

The chain employs TRBV18 and TRBJ2-3; 8 positions agree with TRBD2. This CDR3 spans 16 amino acids. Germline V lookup: CDR1 KGHSH, CDR2 LQKENI. Losses at the gene ends were 6 bases for V and 0 bases for J; bases not matched to a gene: 8. Here the CDR3 DNA reads TGTGCCAGCTCCCAGAGCCGCGGGGGGAGCACAGATACGCAGTATTTT. This gives the protein CASSQSRGGSTDTQYF. The entire variable domain, with the rest obtained from reference TRBV18 and TRBJ2-3, is as follows: NAGVMQNPRHLVRRRGQEARLRCSPMKGHSHVYWYRQLPEEGLKFMVYLQKENIIDESGMPKERFSAEFPKEGPSILRIQQVVRGDSAAYFCASSQSRGGSTDTQYFGPGTRLTVL.

The V and J genes are TRBV7-6 and TRBJ2-1; TRBD1 is a possible D gene (6 bases). The CDR3 covers 12 residues. Trimming cost V 1 base and J 15 bases, with 13 bases left between them. CDR1 and CDR2 (germline): SGHVS, FNYEAQ. The CDR3 here is CASSLGEQGWFF. Written as DNA, the CDR3 is TGTGCCAGCAGCTTAGGGGAACAGGGTTGGTTCTTC. Full variable domain (missing parts from reference TRBV7-6 and TRBJ2-1): GAGVSQSPRYKVTKRGQDVALRCDPISGHVSLYWYRQALGQGPEFLTYFNYEAQQDKSGLPNDRFSAERPEGSISTLTIQRTEQRDSAMYRCASSLGEQGWFFGPGTRLTVL.

The chain carries TRBV7-9 and TRBJ2-7, with D perhaps matching TRBD1 (6 bases). Germline CDR1 is SEHNR and CDR2 is FQNEAQ (reference sequence). Trimming took off 6 bases at V and 3 bases at J, with 9 bases between the two ends. This CDR3 spans 12 amino acids. CDR3 amino acids: CASSQQGYEQYF. CDR3 coding DNA: TGTGCCAGCAGTCAACAGGGCTACGAGCAGTACTTC.

The chain combines TRBV5-1 with TRBJ2-7; no clear D gene. This CDR3 comprises 12 residues. The ends were cut back, 5 bases at V and 5 bases at J, with 11 bases in the middle. The V gene's germline CDR1 is SGHRS and CDR2 YFSETQ. CDR3: CASSRKGHEQYF. Written as DNA, the CDR3 is TGCGCCAGCAGTAGAAAGGGCCACGAGCAGTACTTC.

This chain joins TRBV2 and TRBJ2-7; TRBD2 might be the D (6 bases). The CDR3 is made up of 11 amino acids. Per germline, CDR1 SNHLY and CDR2 FYNNEI. Trimming shortened V by 4 bases and J by 9 bases, and 10 bases separated the two germline ends. CDR3 DNA: TGTGCCAGCAGTGCCGGGACTTGGCAGTACTTC. Protein sequence: CASSAGTWQYF.